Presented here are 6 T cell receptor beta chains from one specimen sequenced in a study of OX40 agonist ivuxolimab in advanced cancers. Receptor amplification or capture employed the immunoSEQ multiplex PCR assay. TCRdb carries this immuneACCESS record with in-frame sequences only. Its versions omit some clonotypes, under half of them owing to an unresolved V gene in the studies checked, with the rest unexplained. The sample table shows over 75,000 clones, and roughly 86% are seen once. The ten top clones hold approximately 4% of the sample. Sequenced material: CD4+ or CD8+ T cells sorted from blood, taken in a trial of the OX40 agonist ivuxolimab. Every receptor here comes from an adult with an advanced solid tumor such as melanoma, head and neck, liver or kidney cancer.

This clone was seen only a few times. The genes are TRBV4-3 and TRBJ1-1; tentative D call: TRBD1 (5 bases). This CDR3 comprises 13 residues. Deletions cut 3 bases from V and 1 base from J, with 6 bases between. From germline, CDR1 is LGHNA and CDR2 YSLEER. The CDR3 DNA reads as TGCGCCAGCAGCCAGACAGCGAACACTGAAGCTTTCTTT. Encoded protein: CASSQTANTEAFF.

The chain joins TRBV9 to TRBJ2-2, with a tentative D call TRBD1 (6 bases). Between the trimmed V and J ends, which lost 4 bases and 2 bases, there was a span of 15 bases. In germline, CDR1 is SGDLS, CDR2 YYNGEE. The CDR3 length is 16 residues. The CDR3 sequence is CASSYTTGGNTGELFF. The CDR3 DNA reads TGTGCCAGCAGCTATACGACAGGCGGAAACACCGGGGAGCTGTTTTTT. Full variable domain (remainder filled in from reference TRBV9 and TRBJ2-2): DSGVTQTPKHLITATGQRVTLRCSPRSGDLSVYWYQQSLDQGLQFLIQYYNGEERAKGNILERFSAQQFPDLHSELNLSSLELGDSALYFCASSYTTGGNTGELFFGEGSRLTVL.

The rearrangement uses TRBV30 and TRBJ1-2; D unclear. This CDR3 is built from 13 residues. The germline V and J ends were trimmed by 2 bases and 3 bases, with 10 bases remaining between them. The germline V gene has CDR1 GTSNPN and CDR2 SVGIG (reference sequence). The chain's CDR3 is CAWSPEWDYGYTF. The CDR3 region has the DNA TGTGCCTGGAGTCCAGAATGGGACTATGGCTACACCTTC.

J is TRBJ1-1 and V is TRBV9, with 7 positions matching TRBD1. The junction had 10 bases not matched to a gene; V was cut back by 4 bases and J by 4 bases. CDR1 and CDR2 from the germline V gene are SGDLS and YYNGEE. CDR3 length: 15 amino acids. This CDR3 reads CASSREPGGVTEAFF. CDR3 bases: TGTGCCAGCAGCAGAGAGCCAGGGGGTGTCACTGAAGCTTTCTTT.

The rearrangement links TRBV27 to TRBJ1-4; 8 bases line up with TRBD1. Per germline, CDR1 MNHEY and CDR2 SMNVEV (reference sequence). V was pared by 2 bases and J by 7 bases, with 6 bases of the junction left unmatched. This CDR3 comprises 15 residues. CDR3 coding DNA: TGTGCCAGCAGTTTAAGGACAGGGATGAGTGAAAAACTGTTTTTT. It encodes CASSLRTGMSEKLFF.

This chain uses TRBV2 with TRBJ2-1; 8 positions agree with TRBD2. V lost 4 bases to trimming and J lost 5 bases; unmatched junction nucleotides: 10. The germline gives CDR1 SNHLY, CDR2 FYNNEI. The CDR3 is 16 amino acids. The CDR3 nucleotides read TGTGCCAGCAGTGCCGCCAGGGGACTAGGGGACAATGAGCAGTTCTTC. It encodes CASSAARGLGDNEQFF.